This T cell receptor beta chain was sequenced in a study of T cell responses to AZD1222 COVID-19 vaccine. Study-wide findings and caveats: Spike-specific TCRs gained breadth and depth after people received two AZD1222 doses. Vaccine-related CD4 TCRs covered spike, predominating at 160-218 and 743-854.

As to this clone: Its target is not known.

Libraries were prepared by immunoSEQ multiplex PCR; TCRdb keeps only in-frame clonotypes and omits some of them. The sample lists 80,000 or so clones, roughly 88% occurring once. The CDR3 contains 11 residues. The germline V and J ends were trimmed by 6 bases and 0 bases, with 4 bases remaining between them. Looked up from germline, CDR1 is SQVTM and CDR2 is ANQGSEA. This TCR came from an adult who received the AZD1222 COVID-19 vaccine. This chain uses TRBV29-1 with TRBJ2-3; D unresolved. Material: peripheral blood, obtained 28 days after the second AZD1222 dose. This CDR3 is CSVDSTDTQYF. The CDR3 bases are TGCAGCGTGGACAGCACAGATACGCAGTATTTT.